These T cell receptor beta chains were read from a single sample in a study of graft-versus-host responses after intestinal transplantation. Here immunoSEQ multiplex PCR was the method, and the copy in TCRdb shows in-frame clones only, minus some. The data show tens of thousands of clones, approximately 95% seen once. For these TCRs, the target antigens are not known. The starting material was unstimulated CD8+ T cells sorted from spleen or lymph node cells, obtained before transplant. The source is a human donor who was the organ donor for an intestinal transplant. CDR3s include the opening cysteine and the closing phenylalanine or tryptophan. Each record gives: V gene, J gene, CDR3 protein.

V: TRBV28; J: TRBJ1-3; CDR3: CASSLWGFSGNTIYF
V: TRBV5-4; J: TRBJ2-7; CDR3: CASSDWDSSYEQYF
V: TRBV5-4; J: TRBJ2-7; CDR3: CASSWGLAGGLSHEQYF
V: TRBV28; J: TRBJ1-5; CDR3: CASSLLGDVDEGNQPQHF
V: TRBV29-1; J: TRBJ2-7; CDR3: CSVEGSSGTSDYEQYF
V: TRBV12-5; J: TRBJ2-3; CDR3: CASGLVVAGGPTDTQYF
V: TRBV30; J: TRBJ1-2; CDR3: CASYREGQRYGYTF
V: TRBV9; J: TRBJ1-2; CDR3: CASSATTHTATNYGYTF
V: TRBV29-1; J: TRBJ2-1; CDR3: CSVEYRDRGPNEQFF
V: TRBV2; J: TRBJ1-2; CDR3: CASSEVAAGGIYGYTF
V: TRBV6-5; J: TRBJ1-2; CDR3: CASSPTPGFYGYTF
V: TRBV19; J: TRBJ2-7; CDR3: CASSDSGASYEQYF
V: TRBV6-1; J: TRBJ2-7; CDR3: CASRQGTYEQYF
V: TRBV19; J: TRBJ2-2; CDR3: CASSIESRELFF
V: TRBV27; J: TRBJ1-3; CDR3: CASSFRGQGNTIYF
V: TRBV5-1; J: TRBJ1-3; CDR3: CASREDGFSGNTIYF
V: TRBV7-6; J: TRBJ2-5; CDR3: CASSLDFEEGEQYF
V: TRBV4-2; J: TRBJ1-4; CDR3: CASSQDGAGDEKLFF
V: TRBV27; J: TRBJ2-7; CDR3: CASRVLAGAGEQYF
V: TRBV7-2; J: TRBJ1-6; CDR3: CASSLIEDRGSSPLHF
V: TRBV9; J: TRBJ2-6; CDR3: CASSLMGRGVSGANVLTF
V: TRBV28; J: TRBJ1-6; CDR3: CASSPWGQDGSPLHF
V: TRBV5-5; J: TRBJ1-1; CDR3: CASSLEGGNTEAFF
V: TRBV9; J: TRBJ2-2; CDR3: CASSVSGGAGVSPGELFF
V: TRBV15; J: NA; CDR3: CATSPRGTSDEQYF
V: TRBV2; J: TRBJ2-1; CDR3: CASSENEQFF
V: TRBV21-1; J: TRBJ2-7; CDR3: CASSSPNLGYHYEQYF
V: TRBV7-3; J: TRBJ1-2; CDR3: CASSLKPQGNGYTF
V: TRBV28; J: TRBJ2-1; CDR3: CASSIRQGGYNEQFF
V: TRBV5-6; J: TRBJ1-1; CDR3: CASSLQGGTEAFF
V: TRBV11-2; J: TRBJ2-6; CDR3: CASSPGTGLSGANVLTF
V: TRBV27; J: TRBJ1-2; CDR3: CASSALGFYGYTF
V: TRBV9; J: TRBJ1-1; CDR3: CASSVGTRPEAFF
V: TRBV7-9; J: TRBJ2-7; CDR3: CASSLSGGGPGGYEQYF
V: TRBV4-1; J: TRBJ1-5; CDR3: CASSQDRGPRQPQHF